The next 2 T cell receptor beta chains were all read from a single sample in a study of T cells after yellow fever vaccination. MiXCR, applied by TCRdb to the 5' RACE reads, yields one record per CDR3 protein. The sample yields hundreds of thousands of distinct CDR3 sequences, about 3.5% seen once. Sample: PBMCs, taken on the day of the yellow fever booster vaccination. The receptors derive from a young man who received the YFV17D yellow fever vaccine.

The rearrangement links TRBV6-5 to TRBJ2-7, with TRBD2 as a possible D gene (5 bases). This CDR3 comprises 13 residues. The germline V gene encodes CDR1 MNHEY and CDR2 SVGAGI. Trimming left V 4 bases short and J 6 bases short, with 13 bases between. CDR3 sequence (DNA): TGTGCCAGCAGTTCCCGCGTTCGGGGCGAGCAGTACGTC. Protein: CASSSRVRGEQYV.

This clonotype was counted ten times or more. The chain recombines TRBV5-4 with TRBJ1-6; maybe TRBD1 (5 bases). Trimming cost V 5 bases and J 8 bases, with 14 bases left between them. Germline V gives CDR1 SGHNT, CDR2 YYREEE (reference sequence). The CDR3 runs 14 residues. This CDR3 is CASSSQVGHSPLHF. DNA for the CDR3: TGTGCCAGCAGTTCTCAGGTGGGACATTCACCCCTCCACTTT.